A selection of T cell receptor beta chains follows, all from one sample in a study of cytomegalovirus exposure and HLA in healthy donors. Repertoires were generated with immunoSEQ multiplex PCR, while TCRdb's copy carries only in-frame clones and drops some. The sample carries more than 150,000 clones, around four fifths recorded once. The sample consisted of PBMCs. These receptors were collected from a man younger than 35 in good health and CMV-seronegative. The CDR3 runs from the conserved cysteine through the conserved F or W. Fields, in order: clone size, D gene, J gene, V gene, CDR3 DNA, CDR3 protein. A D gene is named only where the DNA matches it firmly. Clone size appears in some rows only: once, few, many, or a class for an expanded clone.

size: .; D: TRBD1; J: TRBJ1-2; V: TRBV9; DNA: TGTGCCAGCAGTCGACCCGGGACAGGGAATGGCTACACCTTC; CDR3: CASSRPGTGNGYTF
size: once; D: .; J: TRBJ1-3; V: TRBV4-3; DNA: TGCGCCAGCAGCCTTAACCCGACAGATTCTGGAAACACCATATATTTT; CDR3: CASSLNPTDSGNTIYF
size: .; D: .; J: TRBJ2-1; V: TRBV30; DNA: TGTGCCTGGAGTGGCGGGAATGAGCAGTTCTTC; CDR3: CAWSGGNEQFF
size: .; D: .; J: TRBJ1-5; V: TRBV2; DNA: TGTGCCAGCAGTCCAGGACACGGCTACAATCAGCCCCAGCATTTT; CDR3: CASSPGHGYNQPQHF
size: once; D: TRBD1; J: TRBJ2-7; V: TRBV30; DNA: TGTGCCTGGAGCCCAGACAGGGGTTACGAGCAGTACTTC; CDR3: CAWSPDRGYEQYF
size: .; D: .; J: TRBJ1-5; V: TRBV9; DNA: TGTGCCAGCTTGAGGGTTAGGCAGCCCCAGCATTTT; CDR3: CASLRVRQPQHF
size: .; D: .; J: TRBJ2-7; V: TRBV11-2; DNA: TGTGCCAGCAGCTTAGACAGTTACGAGCAGTACTTC; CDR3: CASSLDSYEQYF
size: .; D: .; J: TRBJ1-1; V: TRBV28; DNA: TGTGCCAGCAGCCAGCGGAGGGGTGTAGCTGAAGCTTTCTTT; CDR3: CASSQRRGVAEAFF
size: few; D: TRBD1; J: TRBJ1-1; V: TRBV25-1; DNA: TGTGCCAGCAGTGAAACAGGGGGCAGGACTGAAGCTTTCTTT; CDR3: CASSETGGRTEAFF
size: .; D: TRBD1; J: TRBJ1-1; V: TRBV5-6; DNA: TGTGCCAGCGGGTTCAGGGGGCAGGGTGAAGCTTTCTTT; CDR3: CASGFRGQGEAFF